The 30 T cell receptor beta chains given below trace back to one sample, sequenced in a study of cytomegalovirus exposure and HLA in healthy donors. The study ran its PCR with 60 Vbeta and 13 Jbeta primers. Repertoires were generated with immunoSEQ multiplex PCR, while TCRdb's copy carries only in-frame clones and drops some. The table records more than 150,000 clones, 75% to 85% of them present only once. The source material was PBMCs. The receptors shown here come from a boy between 10 and 17 years old in good health and CMV-seronegative.

This clone was observed a handful of times. This chain connects TRBV18 to TRBJ1-1, with D tentatively TRBD1 (5 bases). The CDR3 runs 12 residues. V was shortened by 6 bases and J by 8 bases, with 13 bases between the two germline ends. Per the germline V gene, CDR1 is KGHSH and CDR2 is LQKENI. CDR3 amino acids: CASSPTRTEAFF. The CDR3 region has the DNA TGTGCCAGCTCTCCAACGAGGACAGAAGCTTTCTTT.

The V gene is TRBV6-5, the J gene TRBJ2-3; 12 bases fit TRBD2. CDR3 length equals 15 residues. V shed 6 bases, J shed 1 base, and the junction held 2 bases outside the gene matches. Germline V gene sequence: CDR1 MNHEY, CDR2 SVGAGI. Here the CDR3 DNA reads TGTGCCAGCAGGCGACTAGCGGGAGGCACAGATACGCAGTATTTT. Residues: CASRRLAGGTDTQYF.

The J gene is TRBJ1-4, the V gene TRBV19; 10 positions match TRBD1. V lost 5 bases to trimming and J lost 5 bases; unmatched junction nucleotides: 8. Per germline, CDR1 LNHDA and CDR2 SQIVND (reference sequence). The CDR3 is made up of 16 amino acids. CDR3 sequence reads: CASSSVPGQGNEKLFF. CDR3 coding DNA: TGTGCCAGTAGTTCTGTGCCGGGACAGGGGAATGAAAAACTGTTTTTT.

Turning to this clone: An end of the junction differs from the germline gene, which may be a read error. The chain links TRBV7-7 to TRBJ2-2, with D possibly matching TRBD1 (5 bases). In germline, CDR1 is SSHAT, CDR2 FNYEAQ (reference sequence). The CDR3 spans 14 residues. CDR3 sequence reads: CASSRQTNTGELFF. The CDR3, as DNA: TGTGCTAGCAGCCGACAGACAAACACCGGGGAGCTGTTTTTT.

This clone has only one observation. The V and J genes are TRBV7-2 and TRBJ1-2, with TRBD1 matching over 7 bases. There are 14 residues in the CDR3. The germline CDR1 and CDR2 sequences are SGHTA and FQGNSA. V was pared by 1 base and J by 3 bases, with 2 bases of the junction left unmatched. CDR3 protein: CASSLETGDYGYTF. CDR3 DNA: TGTGCCAGCAGCTTAGAAACAGGGGACTATGGCTACACCTTC.

This chain links TRBV7-2 with TRBJ2-5; TRBD2 matches at 7 bases. This CDR3 comprises 14 residues. V lost 6 bases to trimming and J lost 7 bases; unmatched junction nucleotides: 11. Germline V gene sequence: CDR1 SGHTA, CDR2 FQGNSA. CDR3 residues: CASRLGGTQATQYF. The DNA of the CDR3 is TGTGCCAGCAGGCTCGGGGGGACCCAGGCGACCCAGTACTTC.

This sequence joins TRBV9 and TRBJ2-3; TRBD2 matches 9 bases. Germline CDR1 SGDLS, CDR2 YYNGEE. CDR3 length: 14 residues. J was trimmed by 2 bases and V by 6 bases; bases with no gene match: 4. As DNA, the CDR3 is TGTGCCAGCACCCGACTAGCGGACACAGATACGCAGTATTTT. Translated: CASTRLADTDTQYF.

The chain recombines TRBV20-1 with TRBJ2-3, with D maybe TRBD2 (6 bases). Trimming shortened V by 3 bases and J by 6 bases, and 7 bases separated the two germline ends. This CDR3 region has 11 residues. Germline V gives CDR1 DFQATT, CDR2 SNEGSKA (reference sequence). The CDR3 nucleotides are TGCAGTGCTAGGGCGGGGGATACGCAGTATTTT. Its protein is CSARAGDTQYF.

V and J are TRBV11-2 and TRBJ2-7, with D possibly matching TRBD1 (6 bases). Germline loops: CDR1 SGHAT, CDR2 FQNNGV. The CDR3 sequence is 17 residues long. Trimming pared 1 base from V and 5 bases from J, leaving 21 bases between. The chain's CDR3 is CASSLGATGTASDEQYF. CDR3 nucleotide sequence: TGTGCCAGCAGCTTAGGGGCAACAGGGACCGCCTCGGACGAGCAGTACTTC.

This chain joins TRBV4-1 and TRBJ2-2; 10 bases line up with TRBD1. The germline gives CDR1 MGHRA, CDR2 YSYEKL. Trimming took 4 bases from V and 1 from J; bases not matched to a gene: 9. The CDR3 runs to 18 residues. The CDR3 DNA reads TGCGCCAGCAGCCTCCGGGACAGGGGACGAGGGAACACCGGGGAGCTGTTTTTT. It codes for CASSLRDRGRGNTGELFF.

The genes are TRBV30 and TRBJ2-1, with 8 nucleotides matching TRBD1. The CDR3 covers 16 residues. Per the germline V gene, CDR1 is GTSNPN and CDR2 is SVGIG (reference sequence). V lost 0 bases, J lost 9 bases, and 13 bases stayed unmatched. The chain's CDR3 is CAWSVLRTGTRREQFF. CDR3 nucleotide sequence: TGTGCCTGGAGTGTACTAAGGACAGGGACAAGGCGTGAGCAGTTCTTC.

Only one count was recorded for this clone. The chain recombines TRBV10-3 with TRBJ1-2, with a weak D call TRBD1 (5 bases). Deletions cut 10 bases from V and 5 bases from J, with 17 bases between. Germline assignment: CDR1 ENHRY and CDR2 SYGVKD. The CDR3 is made up of 13 amino acids. The CDR3 protein is CASMGLGVYGYTF. DNA for the CDR3: TGTGCCAGCATGGGGCTAGGGGTTTATGGCTACACCTTC.

The chain recombines TRBV19 with TRBJ1-1, with D tentatively TRBD1 (6 bases). The V and J ends lost 3 bases and 10 bases respectively, with 15 bases between them. CDR3 length equals 13 residues. Germline CDR1 reads LNHDA; CDR2 reads SQIVND (reference sequence). In nucleotides, the CDR3 is TGTGCCAGTAGTATCTCGGACAGTTTAGGAGCTTTCTTT. It is translated as CASSISDSLGAFF.

The chain links TRBV11-2 to TRBJ1-3; weak D call: TRBD1 (6 bases). The CDR3 has 15 amino acids. CDR1 and CDR2 (germline): SGHAT, FQNNGV. Trimming cost V 5 bases and J 4 bases, with 15 bases left between them. CDR3 sequence (DNA): TGTGCCAGCAGCCGAGGATGGGGGGGCGGAAACACCATATATTTT. This gives the protein CASSRGWGGGNTIYF.

The rearrangement uses TRBV5-1 and TRBJ1-1; 7 bases line up with TRBD1. CDR3 length equals 14 residues. CDR1 SGHRS and CDR2 YFSETQ come from the germline V gene. V gave up 4 bases and J gave up 1 base; unmatched junction bases: 4. The CDR3 nucleotides are TGCGCCAGCAGCCCCGGGACAGCGAACACTGAAGCTTTCTTT. Its protein product is CASSPGTANTEAFF.

This chain connects TRBV7-9 to TRBJ2-7; TRBD1 matches at 10 bases. Germline trimming cut 0 bases from V and 4 bases from J; bases unmatched to any gene: 12. CDR3 length: 18 residues. Germline lookup yields CDR1 SEHNR and CDR2 FQNEAQ (reference sequence). This CDR3 reads CASSLASFRDRGIYEQYF. CDR3 in DNA: TGTGCCAGCAGCTTAGCTTCCTTCCGGGACAGGGGTATATACGAGCAGTACTTC.

The genes are TRBV27 and TRBJ1-1; D ambiguous. Trimming cost V 0 bases and J 1 base, with 9 bases left between them. The CDR3 is made up of 15 amino acids. Germline-derived CDR1 and CDR2 are MNHEY and SMNVEV (reference sequence). The CDR3 DNA reads as TGTGCCAGCAGTTTATCGAAGGCGGGGAACACTGAAGCTTTCTTT. Its translation: CASSLSKAGNTEAFF.

The chain couples TRBV10-3 to TRBJ2-1; possible D gene TRBD1, 5 bases. The germline V gene encodes CDR1 ENHRY and CDR2 SYGVKD. The CDR3 consists of 13 residues. V lost 2 bases, J lost 4 bases, and 6 bases lay in between. As DNA, the CDR3 is TGTGCCATCAGTGAGCAGGGATACAATGAGCAGTTCTTC. Translated: CAISEQGYNEQFF.

The chain joins TRBV14 to TRBJ2-7; tentatively, D is TRBD2 (5 bases). CDR1 and CDR2 (germline): SGHDN, FVKESK. There are 13 residues in the CDR3. Deletions cut 1 base from V and 7 bases from J, with 11 bases between. The CDR3 loop reads CASSQGELREQYF. In DNA, the CDR3 is TGTGCCAGCAGCCAAGGGGAGTTGCGGGAGCAGTACTTC. The full variable domain, rest sourced from reference TRBV14 and TRBJ2-7, is EAGVTQFPSHSVIEKGQTVTLRCDPISGHDNLYWYRRVMGKEIKFLLHFVKESKQDESGMPNNRFLAERTGGTYSTLKVQPAELEDSGVYFCASSQGELREQYFGPGTRLTVT.

Comment on this clone: One end of the junction is discordant with germline, which a read error may explain. CDR3 bases: TGTTCCAGCAGTTTGACTAGCGGGGAATCCAATGAGCAGTTCTTC. Protein: CSSSLTSGESNEQFF. The gene calls are TRBV7-9 and TRBJ2-1; 11 bases align to TRBD2. The CDR3 extends over 15 amino acids. Germline assignment: CDR1 SEHNR and CDR2 FQNEAQ (reference sequence).

V usage is TRBV7-9 and J usage is TRBJ1-6; 10 bases line up with TRBD1. The CDR3 length is 17 residues. The germline gives CDR1 SEHNR, CDR2 FQNEAQ (reference sequence). V gave up 5 bases and J gave up 8 bases; unmatched junction bases: 12. CDR3 protein: CASSRSRDRGPYSPLHF. Here the CDR3 DNA reads TGTGCCAGCAGCCGGTCACGGGACAGGGGCCCCTATTCACCCCTCCACTTT.

The chain has TRBV6-1 and TRBJ2-5, with D hard to call. V dropped 7 bases and J dropped 5 bases, with 5 bases sitting between them. CDR3 length: 10 amino acids. Germline-derived CDR1 and CDR2 are MNHNS and SASEGT. The CDR3 is CASMEETQYF. Written as DNA, the CDR3 is TGTGCCAGCATGGAGGAGACCCAGTACTTC.

The chain uses TRBV19 and TRBJ1-5, with TRBD1 as a possible D gene (5 bases). Germline lookup yields CDR1 LNHDA and CDR2 SQIVND (reference sequence). V dropped 1 base and J dropped 0 bases, with 7 bases sitting between them. The CDR3 runs to 15 residues. CDR3 nucleotide sequence: TGTGCCAGTAGTATAGTCGGGGGTAGCAATCAGCCCCAGCATTTT. Protein sequence: CASSIVGGSNQPQHF. The entire variable domain, with the rest obtained from reference TRBV19 and TRBJ1-5, is as follows: DGGITQSPKYLFRKEGQNVTLSCEQNLNHDAMYWYRQDPGQGLRLIYYSQIVNDFQKGDIAEGYSVSREKKESFPLTVTSAQKNPTAFYLCASSIVGGSNQPQHFGDGTRLSIL.

The chain carries TRBV10-3 and TRBJ1-1, with D perhaps TRBD1 (5 bases). Germline V gene sequence: CDR1 ENHRY, CDR2 SYGVKD. The CDR3 sequence is 15 residues long. Trimming took 0 bases from V and 4 from J, leaving 12 bases between them. CDR3 nucleotide sequence: TGTGCCATCAGTGAGTCCGTGCGGGGGTCCACTGAAGCTTTCTTT. It is translated as CAISESVRGSTEAFF.

The chain employs TRBV7-9 and TRBJ1-1, with TRBD1 identical over 9 bases. In germline, CDR1 is SEHNR, CDR2 FQNEAQ (reference sequence). J gave up 6 bases and V 5 bases, and 7 bases lay outside the gene matches. This CDR3 comprises 14 residues. CDR3: CASSNGTGRAEAFF. The CDR3 nucleotides read TGTGCCAGCAGCAACGGGACAGGGAGGGCTGAAGCTTTCTTT. The variable domain in full, completed from reference TRBV7-9 and TRBJ1-1, reads DTGVSQNPRHKITKRGQNVTFRCDPISEHNRLYWYRQTLGQGPEFLTYFQNEAQLEKSRLLSDRFSAERPKGSFSTLEIQRTEQGDSAMYLCASSNGTGRAEAFFGQGTRLTVV.

Only one count was recorded for this clone. The V call is TRBV11-3, the J call TRBJ2-3; 12 bases are shared with TRBD2. The ends lost 5 bases at V and 2 bases at J; junction bases unmatched: 5. CDR1 is SGHNT and CDR2 is YENEEA in the germline V gene. The CDR3 totals 16 residues. The chain's CDR3 is CASSQTSGGFTDTQYF. CDR3 sequence (DNA): TGTGCCAGCAGCCAGACTAGCGGGGGATTCACAGATACGCAGTATTTT.

The chain joins TRBV10-3 to TRBJ1-2, with TRBD1 identical over 8 bases. CDR3 size: 13 residues. CDR1 and CDR2 (germline): ENHRY, SYGVKD. Germline trimming cut 9 bases from V and 0 bases from J; bases unmatched to any gene: 3. The CDR3: CAIDRGTNYGYTF. DNA of the CDR3: TGTGCCATAGACAGGGGTACTAACTATGGCTACACCTTC.

This rearrangement joins TRBV27 to TRBJ1-1; 7 nucleotides align to TRBD1. Germline loops: CDR1 MNHEY, CDR2 SMNVEV (reference sequence). The CDR3 totals 14 residues. Trimming at V came to 2 bases and at J to 4 bases, leaving 4 bases not matched to a gene. The CDR3 protein is CASSLGGTATEAFF. The CDR3 nucleotides read TGTGCCAGCAGTTTAGGGGGGACAGCCACTGAAGCTTTCTTT.

The chain recombines TRBV5-1 with TRBJ2-3, with TRBD2 matching 12 bases. V dropped 6 bases and J dropped 4; count of bases not matched to a gene: 9. Per germline, CDR1 SGHRS and CDR2 YFSETQ. This CDR3 contains 16 residues. CDR3 nucleotides: TGCGCCAGCACTCTGACTAGCGGGAGCGGGGCAGATACGCAGTATTTT. It is translated as CASTLTSGSGADTQYF. Drawing the rest from reference TRBV5-1 and TRBJ2-3, the complete variable domain is KAGVTQTPRYLIKTRGQQVTLSCSPISGHRSVSWYQQTPGQGLQFLFEYFSETQRNKGNFPGRFSGRQFSNSRSEMNVSTLELGDSALYLCASTLTSGSGADTQYFGPGTRLTVL.

The chain couples TRBV5-6 to TRBJ2-1; TRBD2 matches at 11 bases. The J segment lost 6 bases and the V segment lost 3 bases, leaving 8 bases of the junction unmatched. The germline gives CDR1 SGHDT, CDR2 YYEEEE. The CDR3 has 16 residues. CDR3 bases: TGTGCCAGCAGCTCGGGGGACGGGACTAGCGGCAATGAGCAGTTCTTC. Translated: CASSSGDGTSGNEQFF.